The 28 T cell receptor beta chains below come from one sample, sequenced in a study of blood T cells in healthy people across ages. A second roughly 7 to 11 cycle PCR used barcoded and J-beta primers. MiXCR, applied by TCRdb to the 5' RACE reads, yields one record per CDR3 protein. The table records around 800,000 distinct CDR3 sequences, more than 35% of them present only once. The specimen was blood. These receptors came from a man at least 80 years old in good health.

The chain carries TRBV29-1 and TRBJ1-1; D gene unclear. The CDR3 runs to 12 residues. V was clipped by 0 bases and J by 7 bases, with 9 bases between them. The V gene's germline CDR1 is SQVTM and CDR2 ANQGSEA. The CDR3 DNA is TGCAGCGTTGAAGAGGGCGCATTTGAAGCTTTCTTT. Translated, it gives CSVEEGAFEAFF. The full variable domain, its missing parts supplied by reference TRBV29-1 and TRBJ1-1, is SAVISQKPSRDICQRGTSLTIQCQVDSQVTMMFWYRQQPGQSLTLIATANQGSEATYESGFVIDKFPISRPNLTFSTLTVSNMSPEDSSIYLCSVEEGAFEAFFGQGTRLTVV.

The chain is built from TRBV27 and TRBJ1-5; tentative D call: TRBD1 (6 bases). Germline V gene sequence: CDR1 MNHEY, CDR2 SMNVEV (reference sequence). Trimming stripped 5 bases from V and 4 bases from J, with 12 bases between. The CDR3 totals 14 residues. CDR3 bases: TGTGCCAGCAGTAAGACAGGCGATAATCAGCCCCAGCATTTT. Translated: CASSKTGDNQPQHF.

This clonotype was counted at least ten times. The CDR3 DNA is TGTGCCAGCAGCTTAGACGGAACGGGAGCGGGGGATACGCAGTATTTT. Translation: CASSLDGTGAGDTQYF. The rearrangement joins TRBV7-2 to TRBJ2-3; 7 bases fit TRBD2. Germline trimming cut 1 base from V and 6 bases from J; bases unmatched to any gene: 10. This CDR3 is 16 amino acids long. The V gene's germline CDR1 is SGHTA and CDR2 FQGNSA.

A few counts support this clonotype. The rearrangement links TRBV10-3 to TRBJ1-5; 11 nucleotides line up with TRBD1. Trimming took 0 bases from V and 2 from J; bases not matched to a gene: 3. Germline CDR1 and CDR2: ENHRY and SYGVKD. The CDR3 has 17 residues. The chain's CDR3 is CAISESGTGGGNQPQHF. CDR3 nucleotide sequence: TGTGCCATCAGTGAGTCTGGGACAGGGGGGGGCAATCAGCCCCAGCATTTT.

The CDR3 here is CSATRVKHSTDTQYF. CDR3 bases: TGCAGTGCTACTAGGGTGAAGCATAGCACAGATACGCAGTATTTT. The chain links TRBV20-1 to TRBJ2-3; D gene uncertain. Germline V gives CDR1 DFQATT, CDR2 SNEGSKA (reference sequence). This CDR3 region has 15 residues. Trimming removed 4 bases from V and 0 bases from J, with 14 bases in between.

About this clonotype: The junction shows a germline mismatch at one end, possibly a read error. The CDR3: CAWSPSTGSIRYF. The CDR3 DNA follows: TGTGCCTGGAGTCCGTCGACAGGGTCCATTCGGTACTTC. The chain recombines TRBV30 with TRBJ2-4; 7 nucleotides align to TRBD1. The germline V gene encodes CDR1 GTSNPN and CDR2 SVGIG (reference sequence). The CDR3 consists of 13 residues. The entire variable domain, with the rest obtained from reference TRBV30 and TRBJ2-4, is as follows: SQTIHQWPATLVQPVGSPLSLECTVEGTSNPNLYWYRQAAGRGLQLLFYSVGIGQISSEVPQNLSASRPQDRQFILSSKKLLLSDSGFYLCAWSPSTGSIRYFGAGTRLSVL.

This chain connects TRBV6-5 to TRBJ1-5, with unresolved D. Germline values: CDR1 MNHEY, CDR2 SVGAGI. V was trimmed by 0 bases and J by 8 bases, leaving 8 bases between them. The CDR3 spans 13 residues. The CDR3 nucleotides are TGTGCCAGCAGTTACTCGGGGTTGGAGCCCCAGCATTTT. Protein product: CASSYSGLEPQHF.

V usage is TRBV20-1 and J usage is TRBJ2-7; 11 nucleotides agree with TRBD2. V shed 3 bases and J 3 bases; nucleotides not matched to a gene: 4. CDR1 and CDR2 (germline): DFQATT, SNEGSKA (reference sequence). The CDR3 totals 14 residues. CDR3 bases: TGCAGTGCTAGGACTAGCGGGATTCGCTACGAGCAGTACTTC. It codes for CSARTSGIRYEQYF.

This clonotype was counted a few times. This rearrangement joins TRBV20-1 to TRBJ2-1; 8 bases line up with TRBD2. This CDR3 is built from 17 residues. Germline V CDR1 and CDR2: DFQATT, SNEGSKA (reference sequence). The J segment lost 3 bases and the V segment lost 3 bases, leaving 13 bases of the junction unmatched. The CDR3 DNA sequence: TGCAGTGCTAGCGGTAAGGCTAGCGGGTCCCTCTACAATGAGCAGTTCTTC. As protein: CSASGKASGSLYNEQFF.

As regards this clonotype: Compared with germline, one end of the junction differs, possibly owing to a read error. V gene TRBV20-1 combines with J gene TRBJ2-7; no clear D. Germline loops: CDR1 DFQATT, CDR2 SNEGSKA (reference sequence). The CDR3 covers 13 residues. The CDR3 DNA sequence: TGCAGTGCCACAGACACACACTCCCACGAGCAGTACTTC. Its translation: CSATDTHSHEQYF.

The chain recombines TRBV7-9 with TRBJ2-1; 7 nucleotides align to TRBD1. V lost 5 bases and J lost 5; bases outside the gene matches: 9. The CDR3 covers 15 residues. CDR1 and CDR2 (germline): SEHNR, FQNEAQ (reference sequence). CDR3 bases: TGTGCCAGCAGCCAGAGGGACAGTTATAACAATGAGCAGTTCTTC. The encoded protein is CASSQRDSYNNEQFF. The full variable domain, in which reference TRBV7-9 and TRBJ2-1 provide the parts outside the CDR3, is DTGVSQNPRHKITKRGQNVTFRCDPISEHNRLYWYRQTLGQGPEFLTYFQNEAQLEKSRLLSDRFSAERPKGSFSTLEIQRTEQGDSAMYLCASSQRDSYNNEQFFGPGTRLTVL.

This clonotype was recorded once. Possible read error: a much larger clone is one base away. The chain couples TRBV12-3 or TRBV12-4 to TRBJ2-5, with D unclear. The CDR3 totals 11 residues. CDR3 DNA sequence: TGTACCAGCACCGCCGTGGACCCTAAGTACTTC. It specifies CTSTAVDPKYF.

CDR3 amino acids: CASRHGGQSYEQYF. CDR3 nucleotide sequence: TGTGCCAGTCGGCATGGGGGGCAATCCTACGAGCAGTACTTC. The chain couples TRBV27 to TRBJ2-7, with D perhaps being TRBD1 or TRBD2 (6 bases each). CDR1 and CDR2 (germline): MNHEY, SMNVEV (reference sequence). The CDR3 consists of 14 residues. V lost 9 bases and J 1 base, leaving 16 bases between the germline ends.

The chain joins TRBV28 to TRBJ2-1; TRBD2 agrees at 13 bases. Germline CDR1 and CDR2: MDHEN and SYDVKM. V shed 5 bases and J 7 bases; nucleotides not matched to a gene: 14. The CDR3 consists of 18 residues. The CDR3 loop reads CASSRLHLLAGGMNEQFF. The CDR3 coding sequence is TGTGCCAGCAGTCGCTTACACTTACTAGCGGGAGGGATGAATGAGCAGTTCTTC.

The J gene is TRBJ1-2, the V gene TRBV20-1; TRBD1 aligns across 9 bases. The V gene's germline CDR1 is DFQATT and CDR2 SNEGSKA (reference sequence). V lost 6 bases to trimming and J lost 5 bases; unmatched junction nucleotides: 4. The CDR3 loop spans 12 amino acids. The DNA for the CDR3 is TGCAGTGCGATCGACAGGGGGTATGGCTACACCTTC. Its protein is CSAIDRGYGYTF.

The rearrangement links TRBV7-3 to TRBJ2-7; 8 bases match TRBD1. Germline trimming cut 2 bases from V and 2 bases from J; bases unmatched to any gene: 5. Per the germline V gene, CDR1 is SGHTA and CDR2 is FQGTGA. The CDR3 has 15 amino acids. The CDR3 loop reads CASSLQGQVPYEQYF. The DNA for the CDR3 is TGTGCCAGCAGCTTACAGGGACAGGTTCCCTACGAGCAGTACTTC.

Notes on this clonotype: At one boundary the junction diverges from the germline segment, which might be a read error. The chain uses TRBV7-9 and TRBJ2-3, with D perhaps matching TRBD1 (6 bases). The CDR3 loop spans 13 amino acids. Looked up from germline, CDR1 is SEHNR and CDR2 is FQNEAQ (reference sequence). The CDR3 sequence: CASTPDSTATQYF. In DNA form, the CDR3 reads TGCGCCAGCACCCCGGACAGCACAGCTACGCAGTATTTT. The whole variable domain, remainder taken from reference TRBV7-9 and TRBJ2-3, is DTGVSQNPRHKITKRGQNVTFRCDPISEHNRLYWYRQTLGQGPEFLTYFQNEAQLEKSRLLSDRFSAERPKGSFSTLEIQRTEQGDSAMYLCASTPDSTATQYFGPGTRLTVL.

The rearrangement uses TRBV25-1 and TRBJ2-7; D gene unclear. V was shortened by 8 bases and J by 3 bases, with 8 bases between the two germline ends. Germline CDR1 and CDR2: MGHDK and SYGVNS. The CDR3 has 11 amino acids. The CDR3 coding sequence is TGTGCCAGCTATCAAAACTACGAGCAGTACTTC. Translating gives CASYQNYEQYF.

The rearrangement uses TRBV5-1 and TRBJ2-1; maybe TRBD2 (7 bases). This CDR3 contains 15 residues. Germline-derived CDR1 and CDR2 are SGHRS and YFSETQ. Trimming stripped 5 bases from V and 4 bases from J, with 16 bases between. Here the CDR3 reads CASSWGLADYNEQFF. The CDR3 DNA reads as TGCGCCAGCAGTTGGGGGCTAGCGGATTACAATGAGCAGTTCTTC.

This chain joins TRBV12-3 or TRBV12-4 and TRBJ1-2; the D is unclear. This CDR3 comprises 13 residues. V lost 3 bases and J lost 7, with 12 bases in between. CDR3 in amino acids: CASSLGGRSGYTF. The CDR3 DNA is TGTGCCAGCAGTTTGGGAGGGAGAAGTGGCTACACCTTC.

This clonotype showed up many times. The CDR3 loop is CASSSTDSAISYEQYF. The CDR3 bases are TGCGCCAGCAGCTCAACGGACAGCGCAATCTCCTACGAGCAGTACTTC. V and J are TRBV5-1 and TRBJ2-7, with D tentatively TRBD1 (6 bases). Germline V gene sequence: CDR1 SGHRS, CDR2 YFSETQ. This CDR3 contains 16 residues. V was clipped by 3 bases and J by 0 bases, with 16 bases between them.

This clonotype has a handful of counts. This chain uses TRBV6-5 with TRBJ1-5; D not resolved. Deletions cut 6 bases from V and 7 bases from J, with 19 bases between. Per the germline V gene, CDR1 is MNHEY and CDR2 is SVGAGI. The CDR3 consists of 15 residues. The CDR3 region is CASSPDPYGGQPQHF. Here the CDR3 DNA reads TGTGCCAGCAGCCCCGACCCTTACGGAGGACAGCCCCAGCATTTT.

A note on this clonotype: Sequence at one end of the junction differs from germline and may be a read error. The genes are TRBV12-3 or TRBV12-4 and TRBJ2-3, with 7 bases lining up with TRBD1. The CDR3 consists of 12 residues. This chain's CDR3 is CTSRGTGDTQYF. DNA for the CDR3: TGTACCAGCAGGGGGACGGGAGATACGCAGTATTTT.

This clonotype showed up just a few times. This chain uses TRBV29-1 with TRBJ2-7, with D perhaps matching TRBD2 (5 bases). Looked up from germline, CDR1 is SQVTM and CDR2 is ANQGSEA. V was shortened by 7 bases and J by 5 bases, with 18 bases between the two germline ends. The CDR3 consists of 13 residues. CDR3 DNA sequence: TGCAGCGGTGCATCGGGGAGCATCGACGAGCAGTACTTC. Translated: CSGASGSIDEQYF.

The CDR3 nucleotides are TGCAGCGTTGAAGCCGCACAGGGGGCAGCTCTCGACACCTTC. Translating it yields CSVEAAQGAALDTF. V is TRBV29-1 and J is TRBJ1-2, with 9 positions matching TRBD1. V shed 1 base and J 12 bases; nucleotides not matched to a gene: 12. CDR1 is SQVTM, CDR2 ANQGSEA, per germline. The CDR3 is 14 amino acids.

V and J are TRBV3-1 and TRBJ2-5; 8 bases fit TRBD1. Per the germline V gene, CDR1 is LGHDT and CDR2 is YNNKEL (reference sequence). V shed 6 bases and J 2 bases; nucleotides not matched to a gene: 11. This CDR3 has 16 amino acids. CDR3 nucleotide sequence: TGTGCCAGCAGTATTACATACGGGACAGGACAAGAGACCCAGTACTTC. Translating it yields CASSITYGTGQETQYF.

V is TRBV21-1 and J is TRBJ2-1; whether TRBD2, the table's D call, matches the DNA was not checked. TRBV21-1 is deemed a pseudogene. The CDR3 sequence is 15 residues long. The DNA for the CDR3 is TGTGCCAGCAGCATGGGACTAGCGGGATTGGGTGAGCAGTTCTTC. It yields the protein CASSMGLAGLGEQFF.

This clonotype was counted only a few times. This chain uses TRBV28 with TRBJ2-7, with D unclear. Germline CDR1 reads MDHEN; CDR2 reads SYDVKM. Trimming took off 10 bases at V and 1 base at J, with 11 bases between the two ends. The CDR3 runs 12 residues. DNA for the CDR3: TGTGCCACCCGAGAAGTTTCCTACGAGCAGTACTTC. Translated: CATREVSYEQYF.